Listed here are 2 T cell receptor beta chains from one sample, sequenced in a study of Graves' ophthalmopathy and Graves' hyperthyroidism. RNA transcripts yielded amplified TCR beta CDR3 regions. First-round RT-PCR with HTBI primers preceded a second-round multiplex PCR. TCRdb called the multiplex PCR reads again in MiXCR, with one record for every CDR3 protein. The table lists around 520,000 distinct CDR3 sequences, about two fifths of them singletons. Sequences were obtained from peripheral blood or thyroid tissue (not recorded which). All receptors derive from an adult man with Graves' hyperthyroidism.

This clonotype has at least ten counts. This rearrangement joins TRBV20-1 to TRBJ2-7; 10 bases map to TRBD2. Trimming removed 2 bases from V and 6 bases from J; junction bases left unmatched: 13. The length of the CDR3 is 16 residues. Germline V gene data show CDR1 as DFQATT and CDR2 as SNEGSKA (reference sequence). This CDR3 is CSARRGSGAGGLEQYF. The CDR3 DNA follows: TGCAGTGCTAGAAGAGGGTCGGGAGCGGGGGGGCTCGAGCAGTACTTC.

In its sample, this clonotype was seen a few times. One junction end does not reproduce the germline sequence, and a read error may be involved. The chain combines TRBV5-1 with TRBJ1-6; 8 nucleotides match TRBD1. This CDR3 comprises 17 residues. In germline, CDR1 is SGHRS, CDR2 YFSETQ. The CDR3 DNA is TGCGCCAGCAGCTTGGGATCAACAGGACAGGGTAATTCACCCCCCCACTTT. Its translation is CASSLGSTGQGNSPPHF.